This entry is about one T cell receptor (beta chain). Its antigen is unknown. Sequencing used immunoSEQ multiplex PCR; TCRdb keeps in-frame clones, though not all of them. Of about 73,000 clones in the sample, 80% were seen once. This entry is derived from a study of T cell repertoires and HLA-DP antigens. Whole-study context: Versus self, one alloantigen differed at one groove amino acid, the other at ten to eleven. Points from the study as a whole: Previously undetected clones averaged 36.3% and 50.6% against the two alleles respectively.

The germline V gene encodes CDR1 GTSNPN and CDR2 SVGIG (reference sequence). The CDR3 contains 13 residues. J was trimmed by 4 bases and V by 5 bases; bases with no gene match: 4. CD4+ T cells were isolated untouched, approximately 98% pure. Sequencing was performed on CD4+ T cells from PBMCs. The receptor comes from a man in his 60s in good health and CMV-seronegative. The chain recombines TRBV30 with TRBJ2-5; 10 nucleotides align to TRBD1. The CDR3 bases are TGTGCCTGGGCGGGACAGGGGCTAGAGACCCAGTACTTC. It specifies CAWAGQGLETQYF.